Included here is one T cell receptor beta chain sequence, with context. Its antigen remains undetermined. No base-level quality is on record; no much larger clone is a single base apart. The data stem from a study of cytomegalovirus exposure and HLA in healthy donors (dated by TCRdb to the late 2010s). As for the study more broadly: According to a later analysis, one platform produced both the roughly 130 validation repertoires and the 550 to 800 repertoires of the first cohort. The aim of the study was to test whether cataloging public T cell receptors could identify signatures of past pathogen exposure. Along with the roughly 700-subject first cohort, a separate validation cohort of 120 different subjects was used. The study combined high-throughput TCR immunosequencing, statistical association of individual TCRs with disease status, and machine learning to predict cytomegalovirus infection status.

Libraries were built with the immunoSEQ multiplex PCR assay. The original pipeline was this. To diagnose cytomegalovirus status from the catalog of TCR beta chain sequences, a statistical classification framework was built. TCRdb stores this immuneACCESS table with in-frame sequences only. Part of the clones is absent; in the studies checked, under half of the shortfall reflects unresolved V genes, and no reason is known for the rest. V and J calls and clone size follow that table, whereas D and trimming were derived from the DNA. The sample table holds tens of thousands of clones, of which roughly 89% were seen once. 3.8% of the sample is held by the ten biggest clonotypes. General study outcomes and caveats: The authors suggested that the approach could potentially be generalized to other disease states and immunological phenotypes. In the study, about 150 TCR beta chains were listed as associated with cytomegalovirus. While some public TCRs were present in many individuals, most TCR sequences turned up only very rarely across donors. A later analysis found that TCRs clustered in the first cohort also tended to co-occur in the 120 or so validation repertoires, with just under 95% of cluster scores above 0. A later analysis had no HLA typing for the validation cohort, so co-occurrence there was scored across all 110 or so repertoires. In both the original and validation cohorts, the classifier was reported to diagnose cytomegalovirus status with high specificity and sensitivity. Three of the identified cytomegalovirus-associated TCR beta chains were confirmed in vitro to be specific for cytomegalovirus antigens.

V loses 0 bases of germline sequence and J loses 4 bases, and the interval between the two ends is 9 bases. The CDR3 covers 14 residues, taking in both the cysteine and the phenylalanine. CDR3 DNA is the only sequence kept; it has 42 bases, read in frame from the first base. The germline V gene provides CDR1 SGHTA and CDR2 FQGNSA. Separate from the approximately 700-subject first cohort, the validation cohort of 95 to 150 subjects was the group to which the donors belonged. The sequence was collected from a woman between 18 and 30 years old in good health and CMV-seropositive. The rearranged chain carries TRBV7-2 and TRBJ1-1; D gene: possibly TRBD1, on 5 matching bases. The sample consisted of PBMCs. The nucleotide sequence reads as follows: TGTGCCAGCAGCTTAGCGGGGGAGGGCACTGAAGCTTTCTTT. Translated, this gives CASSLAGEGTEAFF.